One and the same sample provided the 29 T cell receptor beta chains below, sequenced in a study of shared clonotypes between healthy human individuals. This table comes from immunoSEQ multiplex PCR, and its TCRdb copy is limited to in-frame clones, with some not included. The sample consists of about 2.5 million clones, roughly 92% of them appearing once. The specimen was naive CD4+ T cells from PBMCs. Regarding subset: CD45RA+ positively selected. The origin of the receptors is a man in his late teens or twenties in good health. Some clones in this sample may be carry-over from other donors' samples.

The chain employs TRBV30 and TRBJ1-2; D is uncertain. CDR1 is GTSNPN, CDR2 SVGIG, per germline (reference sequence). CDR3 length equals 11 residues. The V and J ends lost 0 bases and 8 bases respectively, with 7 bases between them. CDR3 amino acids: CAWSVRVGYTF. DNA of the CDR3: TGTGCCTGGAGTGTACGAGTCGGCTACACCTTC.

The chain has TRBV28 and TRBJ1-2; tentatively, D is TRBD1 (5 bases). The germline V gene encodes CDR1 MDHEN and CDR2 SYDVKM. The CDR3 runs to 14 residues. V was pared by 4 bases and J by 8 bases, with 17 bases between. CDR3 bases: TGTGCCAGCAGTTCCCGGTGGGGGTCGGGAGGCTACACCTTC. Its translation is CASSSRWGSGGYTF.

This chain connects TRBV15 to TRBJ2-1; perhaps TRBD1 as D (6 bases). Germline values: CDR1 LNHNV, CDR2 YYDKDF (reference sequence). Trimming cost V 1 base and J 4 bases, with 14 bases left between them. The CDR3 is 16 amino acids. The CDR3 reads CATSRGARTGYNEQFF. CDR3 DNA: TGTGCCACCAGCAGAGGGGCCCGTACAGGGTACAATGAGCAGTTCTTC.

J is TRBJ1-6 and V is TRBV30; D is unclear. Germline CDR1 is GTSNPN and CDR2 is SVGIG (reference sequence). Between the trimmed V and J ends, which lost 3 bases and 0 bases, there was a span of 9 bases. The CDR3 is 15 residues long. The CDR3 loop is CAWRRESSYNSPLHF. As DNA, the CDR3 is TGTGCCTGGAGAAGAGAGAGCTCCTATAATTCACCCCTCCACTTT.

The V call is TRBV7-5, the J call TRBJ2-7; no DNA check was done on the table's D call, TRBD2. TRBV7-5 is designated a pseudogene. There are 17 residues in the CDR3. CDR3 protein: CVRSLDGEERPCYEQYF. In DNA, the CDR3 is TGTGTCAGAAGCTTGGATGGTGAGGAGCGCCCTTGCTACGAGCAGTACTTC.

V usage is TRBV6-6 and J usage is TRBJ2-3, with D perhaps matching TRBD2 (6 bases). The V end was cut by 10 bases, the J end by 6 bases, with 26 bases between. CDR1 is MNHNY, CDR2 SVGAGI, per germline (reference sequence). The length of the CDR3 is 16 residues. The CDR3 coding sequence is TGTGCCACCGACCGAGGGAGGTCAACTTTCCTGGATACGCAGTATTTT. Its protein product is CATDRGRSTFLDTQYF.

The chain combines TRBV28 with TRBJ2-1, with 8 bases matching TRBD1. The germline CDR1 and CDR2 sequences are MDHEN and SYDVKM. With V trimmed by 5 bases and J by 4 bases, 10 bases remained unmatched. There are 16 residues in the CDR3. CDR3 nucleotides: TGTGCCAGCAGTCCCGCCGGACAGGGTTCTTACAATGAGCAGTTCTTC. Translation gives CASSPAGQGSYNEQFF.

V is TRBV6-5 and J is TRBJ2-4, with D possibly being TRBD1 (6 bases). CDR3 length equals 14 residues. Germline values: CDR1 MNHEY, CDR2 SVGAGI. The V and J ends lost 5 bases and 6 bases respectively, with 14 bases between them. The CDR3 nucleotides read TGTGCCAGCAGTCCTGGGGGCGCGGGAAACATTCAGTACTTC. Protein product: CASSPGGAGNIQYF.

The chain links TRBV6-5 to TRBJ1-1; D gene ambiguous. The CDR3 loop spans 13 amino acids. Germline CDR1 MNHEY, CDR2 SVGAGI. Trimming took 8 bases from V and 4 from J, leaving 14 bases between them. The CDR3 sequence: CASLKFGSTEAFF. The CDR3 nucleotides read TGTGCCAGCTTAAAGTTTGGGAGCACTGAAGCTTTCTTT.

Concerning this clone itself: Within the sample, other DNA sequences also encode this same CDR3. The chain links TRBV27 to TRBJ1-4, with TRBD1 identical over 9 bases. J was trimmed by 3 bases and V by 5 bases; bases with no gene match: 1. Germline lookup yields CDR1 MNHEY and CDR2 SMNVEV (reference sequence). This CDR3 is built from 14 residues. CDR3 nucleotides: TGTGCCAGCAGTCGACAGGGGGCTAATGAAAAACTGTTTTTT. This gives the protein CASSRQGANEKLFF.

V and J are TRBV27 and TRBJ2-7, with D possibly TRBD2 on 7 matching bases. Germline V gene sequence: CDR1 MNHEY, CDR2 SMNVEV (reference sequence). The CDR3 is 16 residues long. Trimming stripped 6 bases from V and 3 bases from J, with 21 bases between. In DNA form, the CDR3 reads TGTGCCAGCAGCGCCCTCAGGTGGGGGGGCTTCTACGAGCAGTACTTC. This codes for CASSALRWGGFYEQYF.

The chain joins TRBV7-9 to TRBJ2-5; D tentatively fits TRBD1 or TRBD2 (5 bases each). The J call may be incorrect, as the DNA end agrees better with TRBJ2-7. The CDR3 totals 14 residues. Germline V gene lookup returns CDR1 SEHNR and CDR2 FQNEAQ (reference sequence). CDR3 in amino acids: CASSASGTRGEQYF. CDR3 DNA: TGTGCCAGCAGCGCATCCGGGACCCGGGGCGAGCAGTACTTC.

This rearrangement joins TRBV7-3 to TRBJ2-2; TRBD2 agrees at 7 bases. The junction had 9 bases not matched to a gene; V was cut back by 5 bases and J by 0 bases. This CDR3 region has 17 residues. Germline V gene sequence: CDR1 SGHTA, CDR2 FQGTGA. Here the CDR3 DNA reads TGTGCCAGCAGCCTTCTGAGCGGGACTACGAACACCGGGGAGCTGTTTTTT. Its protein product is CASSLLSGTTNTGELFF.

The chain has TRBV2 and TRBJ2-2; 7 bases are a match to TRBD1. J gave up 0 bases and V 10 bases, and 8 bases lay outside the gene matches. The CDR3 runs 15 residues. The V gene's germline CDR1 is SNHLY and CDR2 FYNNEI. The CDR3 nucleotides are TGTGCCACCCGGACAGGCCCCGCGAACACCGGGGAGCTGTTTTTT. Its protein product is CATRTGPANTGELFF.

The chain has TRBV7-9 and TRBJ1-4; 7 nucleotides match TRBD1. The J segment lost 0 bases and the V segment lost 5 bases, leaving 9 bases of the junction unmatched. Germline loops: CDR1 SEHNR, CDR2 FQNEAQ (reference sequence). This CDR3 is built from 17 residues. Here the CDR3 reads CASSRGQVIATNEKLFF. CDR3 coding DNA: TGTGCCAGCAGCCGAGGACAGGTTATTGCAACTAATGAAAAACTGTTTTTT. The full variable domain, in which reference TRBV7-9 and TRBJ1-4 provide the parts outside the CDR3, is DTGVSQNPRHKITKRGQNVTFRCDPISEHNRLYWYRQTLGQGPEFLTYFQNEAQLEKSRLLSDRFSAERPKGSFSTLEIQRTEQGDSAMYLCASSRGQVIATNEKLFFGSGTQLSVL.

The CDR3 DNA is TGTGCCAGCAGTAAACGCCGCTTCACCGGGGAGCTGTTTTTT. This codes for CASSKRRFTGELFF. The chain employs TRBV6-5 and TRBJ2-2, with D unresolved. Deletions cut 5 bases from V and 4 bases from J, with 11 bases between. The CDR3 consists of 14 residues. The germline CDR1 and CDR2 sequences are MNHEY and SVGAGI.

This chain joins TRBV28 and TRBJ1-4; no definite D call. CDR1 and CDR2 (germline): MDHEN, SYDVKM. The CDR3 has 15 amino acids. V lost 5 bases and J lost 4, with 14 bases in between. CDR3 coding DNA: TGTGCCAGCAGTCCCGGGAGAAACCTTAATGAAAAACTGTTTTTT. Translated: CASSPGRNLNEKLFF.

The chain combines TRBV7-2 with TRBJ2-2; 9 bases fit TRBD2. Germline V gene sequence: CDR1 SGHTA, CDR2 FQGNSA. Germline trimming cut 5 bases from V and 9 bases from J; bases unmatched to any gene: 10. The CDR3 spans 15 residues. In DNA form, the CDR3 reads TGTGCCAGCAGCCCAGAGGTAGCGGGAGCTAGGGAGCTGTTTTTT. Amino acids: CASSPEVAGARELFF.

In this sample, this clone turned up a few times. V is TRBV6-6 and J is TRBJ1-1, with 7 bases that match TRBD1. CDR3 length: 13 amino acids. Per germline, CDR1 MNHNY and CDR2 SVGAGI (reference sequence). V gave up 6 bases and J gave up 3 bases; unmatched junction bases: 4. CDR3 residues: CASSGDSYTEAFF. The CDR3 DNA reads TGTGCCAGCAGCGGGGACAGCTACACTGAAGCTTTCTTT.

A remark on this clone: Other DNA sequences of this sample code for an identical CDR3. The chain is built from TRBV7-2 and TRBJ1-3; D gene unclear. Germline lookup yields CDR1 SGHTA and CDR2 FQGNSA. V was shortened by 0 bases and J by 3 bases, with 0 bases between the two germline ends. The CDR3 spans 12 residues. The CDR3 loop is CASSLAGNTIYF. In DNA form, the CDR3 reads TGTGCCAGCAGCTTAGCTGGAAACACCATATATTTT.

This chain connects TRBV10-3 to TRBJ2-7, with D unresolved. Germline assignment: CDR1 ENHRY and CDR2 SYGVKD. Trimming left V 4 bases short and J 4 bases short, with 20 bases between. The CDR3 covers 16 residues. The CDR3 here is CAISALKSLFPYEQYF. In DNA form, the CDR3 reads TGTGCCATCAGTGCTCTAAAATCTCTCTTTCCATACGAGCAGTACTTC.

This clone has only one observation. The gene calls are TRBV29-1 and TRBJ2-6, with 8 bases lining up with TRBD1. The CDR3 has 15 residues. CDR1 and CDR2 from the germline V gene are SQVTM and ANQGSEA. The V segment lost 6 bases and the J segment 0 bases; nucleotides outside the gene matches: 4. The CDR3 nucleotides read TGCAGCGTCGGGACAGGTCTCTCTGGGGCCAACGTCCTGACTTTC. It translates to CSVGTGLSGANVLTF.

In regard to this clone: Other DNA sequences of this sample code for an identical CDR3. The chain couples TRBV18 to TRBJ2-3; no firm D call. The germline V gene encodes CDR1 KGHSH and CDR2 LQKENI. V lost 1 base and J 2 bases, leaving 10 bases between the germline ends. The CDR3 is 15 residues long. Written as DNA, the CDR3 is TGTGCCAGCTCACCACGGGCAGGTGCCACAGATACGCAGTATTTT. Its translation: CASSPRAGATDTQYF.

The CDR3 protein is CASSLRVQPGANVLTF. CDR3 nucleotides: TGTGCCAGCAGCTTGAGGGTACAGCCCGGGGCCAACGTCCTGACTTTC. The rearrangement uses TRBV5-6 and TRBJ2-6, with D unresolved. The germline CDR1 and CDR2 sequences are SGHDT and YYEEEE. V was pared by 1 base and J by 4 bases, with 12 bases between. The CDR3 runs 16 residues. The full variable domain, with the rest looked up from reference TRBV5-6 and TRBJ2-6, is DAGVTQSPTHLIKTRGQQVTLRCSPKSGHDTVSWYQQALGQGPQFIFQYYEEEERQRGNFPDRFSGHQFPNYSSELNVNALLLGDSALYLCASSLRVQPGANVLTFGAGSRLTVL.

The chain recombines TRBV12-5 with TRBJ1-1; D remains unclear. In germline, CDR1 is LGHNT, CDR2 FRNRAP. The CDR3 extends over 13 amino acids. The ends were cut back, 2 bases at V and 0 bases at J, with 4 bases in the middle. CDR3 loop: CASGLQLNTEAFF. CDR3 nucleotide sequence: TGTGCTAGTGGTTTGCAGCTGAACACTGAAGCTTTCTTT.

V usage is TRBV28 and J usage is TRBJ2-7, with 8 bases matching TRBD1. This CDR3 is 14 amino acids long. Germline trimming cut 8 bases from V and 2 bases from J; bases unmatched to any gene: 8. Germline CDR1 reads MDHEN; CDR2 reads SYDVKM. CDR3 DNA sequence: TGTGCCAGCCATCACCCGGGACAGGCCTACGAGCAGTACTTC. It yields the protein CASHHPGQAYEQYF.

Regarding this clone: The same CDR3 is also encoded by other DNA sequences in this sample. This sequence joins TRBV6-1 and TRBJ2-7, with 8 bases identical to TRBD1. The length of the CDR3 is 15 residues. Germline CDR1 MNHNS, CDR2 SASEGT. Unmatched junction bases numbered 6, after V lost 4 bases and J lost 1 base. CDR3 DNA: TGTGCCAGCAGTGTTACCGGGACAGGTTCCTACGAGCAGTACTTC. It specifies CASSVTGTGSYEQYF.

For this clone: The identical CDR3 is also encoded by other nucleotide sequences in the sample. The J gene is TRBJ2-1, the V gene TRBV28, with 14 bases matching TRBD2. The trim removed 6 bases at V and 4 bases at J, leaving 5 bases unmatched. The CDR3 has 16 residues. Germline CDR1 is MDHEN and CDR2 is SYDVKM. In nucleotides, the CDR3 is TGTGCCAGCAGACCTGGGACTAGCGGGAGATACAATGAGCAGTTCTTC. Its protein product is CASRPGTSGRYNEQFF.

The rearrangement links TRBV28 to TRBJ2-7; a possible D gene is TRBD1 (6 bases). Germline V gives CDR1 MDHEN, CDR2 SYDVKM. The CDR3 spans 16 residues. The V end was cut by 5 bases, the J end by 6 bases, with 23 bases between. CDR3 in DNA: TGTGCCAGCAGTCCCACCTTTCGGGACACATTTCCCGAGCAGTACTTC. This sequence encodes CASSPTFRDTFPEQYF.